This TCR beta chain is drawn from a study of blood T cell repertoires in COVID-19. Germline V lookup: CDR1 SGHRS, CDR2 YFSETQ. CDR3 length: 16 residues. The J segment lost 7 bases and the V segment lost 4 bases, leaving 14 bases of the junction unmatched. Clones were sequenced by immunoSEQ multiplex PCR, and TCRdb holds only the in-frame ones, with some missing. The sample holds 100,000 to 150,000 clones, 90% to 95% seen once. The genes are TRBV5-1 and TRBJ1-2, with 9 nucleotides matching TRBD1. The receptor comes from a man aged 45 to 65 with COVID-19, enrolled during active disease. Sequencing was performed on peripheral blood. CDR3 sequence: CASSVGALGQGGGYTF. The CDR3 DNA reads TGCGCCAGCAGCGTTGGAGCCCTGGGACAGGGAGGTGGCTACACCTTC. Looking up the rest from reference TRBV5-1 and TRBJ1-2 gives the full variable domain: KAGVTQTPRYLIKTRGQQVTLSCSPISGHRSVSWYQQTPGQGLQFLFEYFSETQRNKGNFPGRFSGRQFSNSRSEMNVSTLELGDSALYLCASSVGALGQGGGYTFGSGTRLTVV.